This TCR beta chain emerged from a study of blood T cell repertoires in COVID-19 (dated by TCRdb to about 2020). Notes on the research overall: The collaborator samples originated in the United States, Italy and Spain and spanned the acute and convalescent phases of COVID-19. The repertoires were released in a freely available public database meant as a resource for research on the immune response to SARS-CoV-2. The prospective study material was composed of cDNA or gDNA derived from T cells, B-cell-depleted T cells, or PBMCs. Samples were obtained from the ongoing ImmuneRACE study (first 160 participants) and from 1,200 or so subjects provided by 6 global collaborators. Subjects who had been exposed to COVID-19, were actively infected with it, or had recovered from it provided the deeply sampled blood TCRbeta repertoires that made up the dataset. A de-identified subject ID, COVID-19 status, age in years and sex were almost always included in the sample metadata. Where HLA class I and class II types were available, the types were taken from metadata supplied by the sample provider, not from assay-based typing.

The full study reports these points: How much clinical and demographic metadata was included differed by source and by participant, and the metadata was provided uncurated.

The immunoSEQ Assay, a bias-controlled multiplex PCR, was used to amplify TCRbeta CDR3 regions from genomic DNA. The authors' analysis ran thus. Within the assay, amplification of reference gene primers was used to estimate how many nucleated cells each sample contained. To quantify the absolute abundance of each unique TCRbeta CDR3 rearrangement, sequence reads were collapsed and filtered. For each sample, productive Simpson clonality was calculated as the square root of Simpson's diversity index across productive rearrangements. What TCRdb holds here is the immuneACCESS table cut down to in-frame rearrangements. Part of the clones is not present; checked against another copy, under half of the missing clones reflect an unresolved V gene, and the others are unexplained. Clone size and the V and J calls come from that table; the DNA yielded D and trimming. The sample data list some 150,000 clones, and about 80% of these were observed just once. The top ten clones comprise around 2.1% of the sample.

Each collaborating institution followed its own protocols to collect whole blood in K2EDTA tubes. Collaborator samples were shipped for TCRbeta analysis as frozen whole blood, isolated PBMCs, or DNA extracted from either sample type. Regarding this clone: Its antigen is still unknown. The record has no base qualities; no much larger clone is one base away.

This clonotype originated in a man aged 70 or older with acute or convalescent COVID-19. Specimen: peripheral blood.

The CDR3 protein sequence reads: CASRRGQVHEQYF. The DNA sequence is TGTGCCAGCAGGCGAGGACAGGTCCACGAGCAGTACTTC. The chain uses TRBV28 and TRBJ2-7; 7 junctional bases match TRBD1. The CDR3 contains 13 residues, cysteine and phenylalanine counted. The entry retains the CDR3 DNA only, 39 bases that are in frame from base 1. V is pruned by 6 bases and J by 5 bases, leaving 7 bases of the junction without a gene match. CDR1 MDHEN and CDR2 SYDVKM were looked up in the germline V gene.